The rows below give T cell receptor beta chains drawn from one sample of a study of blood T cell repertoires in COVID-19. Produced via immunoSEQ multiplex PCR; TCRdb's table is partial and in-frame only. This sample has approximately 160,000 clones; 84% occur once, and the top ten carry over 12%. Sample: peripheral blood. These receptors originate from a man aged 18 to 29 with active or convalescent COVID-19. The CDR3 runs from the conserved cysteine through the conserved F or W. D genes are given only for firm matches. A clone size is listed for some rows: how often the clone was seen (once, few, many), or a class if it is expanded.

CDR3nt: TGCGCCAGCAGTGTCCTGGGAGAAAGCACAGATACGCAGTATTTT
CDR3aa: CASSVLGESTDTQYF
v_gene: TRBV10-2
j_gene: TRBJ2-3
d_gene: .
abundance: .

CDR3nt: TGTGCCAGCTCATCCTCAGCCGGGGATCAGCCCCAGCATTTT
CDR3aa: CASSSSAGDQPQHF
v_gene: TRBV18
j_gene: TRBJ1-5
d_gene: .
abundance: .

CDR3nt: TGCGCCAGCAGCCAAGCGAACAGGGTTAGCGGGAAGGGGCCCTCCTACAATGAGCAGTTCTTC
CDR3aa: CASSQANRVSGKGPSYNEQFF
v_gene: TRBV4-1
j_gene: TRBJ2-1
d_gene: TRBD2
abundance: .

CDR3nt: TGTGCCAGCAGCCAAGATGGGGGGGCCCCGATTGAAGCTTTCTTT
CDR3aa: CASSQDGGAPIEAFF
v_gene: TRBV3-1/TRBV3-2
j_gene: TRBJ1-1
d_gene: .
abundance: .

CDR3nt: TGCAGCCACTACAGGTTTGAAAACTATGGCTACACCTTC
CDR3aa: CSHYRFENYGYTF
v_gene: TRBV29-1
j_gene: TRBJ1-2
d_gene: .
abundance: .

CDR3nt: TGCGCCAGCAGCCCGGACTCGCACAGCTATGGCTACACCTTC
CDR3aa: CASSPDSHSYGYTF
v_gene: TRBV5-1
j_gene: TRBJ1-2
d_gene: .
abundance: .

CDR3nt: TGTGCCAGCAGCCTTGGGACTAGGAACGAGCAGTACTTC
CDR3aa: CASSLGTRNEQYF
v_gene: TRBV9
j_gene: TRBJ2-7
d_gene: TRBD2
abundance: .

CDR3nt: TGTGCCAGCAGCCCCCTAATGGGCAGTCTCTCCTACAATGAGCAGTTCTTC
CDR3aa: CASSPLMGSLSYNEQFF
v_gene: TRBV5-4
j_gene: TRBJ2-1
d_gene: .
abundance: .

CDR3nt: TGTGCCAGCAGCTTACATCCCCAACGGCGACAGGGAAATCAGCCCCAGCATTTT
CDR3aa: CASSLHPQRRQGNQPQHF
v_gene: TRBV7-8
j_gene: TRBJ1-5
d_gene: TRBD1
abundance: .

CDR3nt: TGTGCCAGCAGCCCACGACTAGACAGAGCAACTAATGAAAAACTGTTTTTT
CDR3aa: CASSPRLDRATNEKLFF
v_gene: TRBV5-6
j_gene: TRBJ1-4
d_gene: .
abundance: .

CDR3nt: TGCGCCAGCAGCCAAGATCAAAGCGGGGGGTACTACAATGAGCAGTTCTTC
CDR3aa: CASSQDQSGGYYNEQFF
v_gene: TRBV4-1
j_gene: TRBJ2-1
d_gene: TRBD2
abundance: .

CDR3nt: TGTGCCAGCAGTTCGGTTCGCGGGAGCGGGTTCTACGAGCAGTACTTC
CDR3aa: CASSSVRGSGFYEQYF
v_gene: TRBV28
j_gene: TRBJ2-7
d_gene: TRBD2
abundance: .

CDR3nt: TGTGCCAGCAGTGAAGGTACTAGGGTGTCCTACAATGAGCAGTTCTTC
CDR3aa: CASSEGTRVSYNEQFF
v_gene: TRBV2
j_gene: TRBJ2-1
d_gene: .
abundance: .

CDR3nt: TGTGCCAGCAGCTTGTTGGCTCTTCGGGGAGAAGCTTTCTTT
CDR3aa: CASSLLALRGEAFF
v_gene: TRBV5-6
j_gene: TRBJ1-1
d_gene: .
abundance: .

CDR3nt: TGTGCCAGCTCACCATCGGGACAGCGCCCCGGCGGGCCCCAGCATTTT
CDR3aa: CASSPSGQRPGGPQHF
v_gene: TRBV18
j_gene: TRBJ1-5
d_gene: TRBD1
abundance: .

CDR3nt: TGTGCCAGCAGTTCAGGGTCGCGGGGGGGGAGGAACACTGAAGCTTTCTTT
CDR3aa: CASSSGSRGGRNTEAFF
v_gene: TRBV28
j_gene: TRBJ1-1
d_gene: .
abundance: .

CDR3nt: TGTGCCAGCAGCGTAGACAGGAGAAATTCACCCCTCCACTTT
CDR3aa: CASSVDRRNSPLHF
v_gene: TRBV9
j_gene: TRBJ1-6
d_gene: .
abundance: few

CDR3nt: TGTGCCAGCTCACCACCCACAGGGAAAAATGAGCAGTTCTTC
CDR3aa: CASSPPTGKNEQFF
v_gene: TRBV18
j_gene: TRBJ2-1
d_gene: .
abundance: .

CDR3nt: TGTGCCAGCAGTTACATCAGGACAGGGGGCGGGAATGAGCAGTTCTTC
CDR3aa: CASSYIRTGGGNEQFF
v_gene: TRBV6-5
j_gene: TRBJ2-1
d_gene: TRBD1
abundance: once

CDR3nt: TGTGCCAGCAGTGAAGGAGGATATCAGCCCCAGCATTTT
CDR3aa: CASSEGGYQPQHF
v_gene: TRBV6-1
j_gene: TRBJ1-5
d_gene: .
abundance: many

CDR3nt: TGCGCCAGCAGCCCGGGACAGGGTGGAAACACCATATATTTT
CDR3aa: CASSPGQGGNTIYF
v_gene: TRBV5-1
j_gene: TRBJ1-3
d_gene: TRBD1
abundance: .

CDR3nt: TGCGCCAGCAGAATTCCCTCCGAGCAGTACTTC
CDR3aa: CASRIPSEQYF
v_gene: TRBV10-1
j_gene: TRBJ2-7
d_gene: .
abundance: once

CDR3nt: TGTGCCAGAACTAGGACAGGGCCTTACAATGAGCAGTTCTTC
CDR3aa: CARTRTGPYNEQFF
v_gene: TRBV7-2
j_gene: TRBJ2-1
d_gene: TRBD1
abundance: .

CDR3nt: TGTGCCAGCAGCTTAACTAGACAAACCGGGGAGCTGTTTTTT
CDR3aa: CASSLTRQTGELFF
v_gene: TRBV7-9
j_gene: TRBJ2-2
d_gene: .
abundance: .

CDR3nt: TGTGCCAGCAGTTTTCGGGTCCGAGACGAGCAGTACTTC
CDR3aa: CASSFRVRDEQYF
v_gene: TRBV28
j_gene: TRBJ2-7
d_gene: .
abundance: .

CDR3nt: TGTGCCAGTAGTATAGGGTTCGCGTACGAGCAGTACTTC
CDR3aa: CASSIGFAYEQYF
v_gene: TRBV19
j_gene: TRBJ2-7
d_gene: .
abundance: .

CDR3nt: TGTGCCAGCGGGACAGGGGCCGTGAATTCACCCCTCCACTTT
CDR3aa: CASGTGAVNSPLHF
v_gene: TRBV6-5
j_gene: TRBJ1-6
d_gene: TRBD1
abundance: .

CDR3nt: TGTGCCATCAGTGAGAAGACAGCGAACACCGGGGAGCTGTTTTTT
CDR3aa: CAISEKTANTGELFF
v_gene: TRBV10-3
j_gene: TRBJ2-2
d_gene: .
abundance: .

CDR3nt: TGTGCCAGCAGAAAGGAGGGAGTCTACACCTTC
CDR3aa: CASRKEGVYTF
v_gene: TRBV12-3/TRBV12-4
j_gene: TRBJ1-2
d_gene: .
abundance: .

CDR3nt: TGTGCCAGCAGCTTAGAAGGGGGCAGGGGCTACGAGCAGTACTTC
CDR3aa: CASSLEGGRGYEQYF
v_gene: TRBV11-2
j_gene: TRBJ2-7
d_gene: TRBD1
abundance: .

CDR3nt: TGTGCCAGCAGGGGGACTACCATCTACGAGCAGTACTTC
CDR3aa: CASRGTTIYEQYF
v_gene: TRBV6-5
j_gene: TRBJ2-7
d_gene: TRBD2
abundance: .

CDR3nt: TGTGCCAGCAGCCAAGATCCCAGGGGGCGCCGACGCACTGAAGCTTTCTTT
CDR3aa: CASSQDPRGRRRTEAFF
v_gene: TRBV3-1/TRBV3-2
j_gene: TRBJ1-1
d_gene: TRBD1
abundance: .

CDR3nt: TGTGCCAGCACCCTTAGGGCGGGGTTCTCAGAGACCCAGTACTTC
CDR3aa: CASTLRAGFSETQYF
v_gene: TRBV28
j_gene: TRBJ2-5
d_gene: .
abundance: .

CDR3nt: TGTGCCAGCAGCCCCTCCGGAGACAGGGGAGGTCAGCCCCAGCATTTT
CDR3aa: CASSPSGDRGGQPQHF
v_gene: TRBV6-6
j_gene: TRBJ1-5
d_gene: TRBD1
abundance: .

CDR3nt: TGCGCCAGCAGCCAGACAGGGGGCATAAATAATTCACCCCTCCACTTT
CDR3aa: CASSQTGGINNSPLHF
v_gene: TRBV5-1
j_gene: TRBJ1-6
d_gene: TRBD1
abundance: .

CDR3nt: TGTGCCAGCACCCACCCTGCGGGGGTACTAGCCAAAAACATTCAGTACTTC
CDR3aa: CASTHPAGVLAKNIQYF
v_gene: TRBV2
j_gene: TRBJ2-4
d_gene: TRBD2
abundance: .

CDR3nt: TGCGCCAGCAGCTCCCGTGGTTTGAGGACTAGCGGGTACAATGAGCAGTTCTTC
CDR3aa: CASSSRGLRTSGYNEQFF
v_gene: TRBV4-1
j_gene: TRBJ2-1
d_gene: TRBD2
abundance: .

CDR3nt: TGTGCCAGCAGTTTCCCAGGGGGTAGTAATGAGCAGTTCTTC
CDR3aa: CASSFPGGSNEQFF
v_gene: TRBV27
j_gene: TRBJ2-1
d_gene: TRBD1
abundance: .

CDR3nt: TGTGCCAGCAGTTACTCGAGCAGGGGGTCCAAAAACATTCAGTACTTC
CDR3aa: CASSYSSRGSKNIQYF
v_gene: TRBV6-2/TRBV6-3
j_gene: TRBJ2-4
d_gene: TRBD1
abundance: .

CDR3nt: TGTGCCAGCAGCTTCGGACTAGCGGAAGAGACCCAGTACTTC
CDR3aa: CASSFGLAEETQYF
v_gene: TRBV11-1
j_gene: TRBJ2-5
d_gene: TRBD2
abundance: once

CDR3nt: TGTGCCAGCAGCTTAGCGTCAGGGTTCAATCAGCCCCAGCATTTT
CDR3aa: CASSLASGFNQPQHF
v_gene: TRBV7-8
j_gene: TRBJ1-5
d_gene: .
abundance: .

CDR3nt: TGTGCCAGCAGCTTAGGTTTTTTGGGACAGGGTACGAGAGATGAAAAACTGTTTTTT
CDR3aa: CASSLGFLGQGTRDEKLFF
v_gene: TRBV7-2
j_gene: TRBJ1-4
d_gene: TRBD1
abundance: .

CDR3nt: TGTGCCAGCAGGACTAGCCTTAGCACAGATACGCAGTATTTT
CDR3aa: CASRTSLSTDTQYF
v_gene: TRBV6-1
j_gene: TRBJ2-3
d_gene: TRBD2
abundance: .

CDR3nt: TGTGCCAGCAGCATACAGGTGAACACTGAAGCTTTCTTT
CDR3aa: CASSIQVNTEAFF
v_gene: TRBV7-2
j_gene: TRBJ1-1
d_gene: .
abundance: .

CDR3nt: TGTGCCAGCAAGTCGACCCAGCGGAACTACAATGAGCAGTTCTTC
CDR3aa: CASKSTQRNYNEQFF
v_gene: TRBV6-5
j_gene: TRBJ2-1
d_gene: .
abundance: once

CDR3nt: TGTGCCAGCAGTGACTACGGGACAGGGCCCATAATCAATCAGCCCCAGCATTTT
CDR3aa: CASSDYGTGPIINQPQHF
v_gene: TRBV6-1
j_gene: TRBJ1-5
d_gene: TRBD1
abundance: .

CDR3nt: TGTGCCAGCAGCTTAAACTCCCCGGGGGGCTACACCTTC
CDR3aa: CASSLNSPGGYTF
v_gene: TRBV7-9
j_gene: TRBJ1-2
d_gene: .
abundance: .

CDR3nt: TGTGCCAGCTCAATCACAGGGGAAGCCGGGGAGCTGTTTTTT
CDR3aa: CASSITGEAGELFF
v_gene: TRBV18
j_gene: TRBJ2-2
d_gene: TRBD1
abundance: .

CDR3nt: TGTGCCAGCAGCCGGGGGACAGGGGGGTATCGGTTAGGACAGCCCCAGCATTTT
CDR3aa: CASSRGTGGYRLGQPQHF
v_gene: TRBV5-5
j_gene: TRBJ1-5
d_gene: TRBD1
abundance: .

CDR3nt: TGTGCCAGCAGTGGACAGGGTTTGTATGGCTACACCTTC
CDR3aa: CASSGQGLYGYTF
v_gene: TRBV27
j_gene: TRBJ1-2
d_gene: TRBD1
abundance: .